This is a list of T cell receptor beta chains from one sample in a study of CD8+CD57+ T cells in acquired aplastic anemia. MiXCR, applied by TCRdb to the reads, yields one record per CDR3 protein. The sample holds under 350,000 distinct CDR3 sequences, approximately 57% seen once. The source material was sorted CD4+, CD8+, or CD8+CD57+ T cells (not recorded which) from PBMCs. Receptors originate from a human donor with severe aplastic anemia or a healthy control (not recorded which). Each CDR3 is given with its conserved first and last residue. A D gene is named only where the DNA matches it firmly. Clone size, where shown, is once, few, many, or a class for clones that have expanded.

V gene	D gene	J gene	clone size	CDR3 DNA	CDR3 protein
TRBV19	NA	TRBJ1-1	NA	TGTGCCAGTAACTCGGAGTCCGATGAAGCTTTCTTT	CASNSESDEAFF
TRBV7-9	TRBD2	TRBJ2-7	once	TGTGCCAGCAGTTTTTTACTAGCGGCCTACGAGCAGTACTTC	CASSFLLAAYEQYF
TRBV5-1	NA	TRBJ1-3	many	TGCGCCAGCAGCTCGTCCGTAGGTCTTGGAAACACCATATATTTT	CASSSSVGLGNTIYF
TRBV29-1	NA	TRBJ2-2	NA	TGCAGCGTTGAAAGGGCGGGGTTGAACGCCGGGGAGCTGTTTTTT	CSVERAGLNAGELFF
TRBV12-3/TRBV12-4	NA	TRBJ2-3	many	TGTGCCAGCAGCAGAGGACGGACAGATACGCAGTATTTT	CASSRGRTDTQYF
TRBV7-9	NA	TRBJ2-2	once	TGTGCCAGCACCCCCCGGCCGGGGGCGTCCGGGGAGCTGTTTTTT	CASTPRPGASGELFF
TRBV29-1	TRBD1	TRBJ2-7	NA	TGCAGCGTTAGGGGACAGGGGGGGCCCTACGAGCAGTACTTC	CSVRGQGGPYEQYF
TRBV19	TRBD2	TRBJ2-2	NA	TGTGCCAGTAGTATGACGGCGGGGGTGAACACCGGGGAGCTGTTTTTT	CASSMTAGVNTGELFF
TRBV19	NA	TRBJ1-6	many	TGTGCCAGTAGCCGGGACTCCTATAATTCACCCCTCCACTTT	CASSRDSYNSPLHF
TRBV12-3/TRBV12-4	NA	TRBJ2-3	many	TGTGCCAGCAGCCGACGTGGGGAAGGTACGCAGTATTTT	CASSRRGEGTQYF
TRBV10-3	TRBD2	TRBJ2-7	few	TGTGCCATCAGCGAGTCAGTGGCGGGGGGTGGGTACGAGCAGTACTTC	CAISESVAGGGYEQYF
TRBV7-3	NA	TRBJ2-3	NA	TGTGCCAGCAGCCCAGTGCAAGGAGCAGATACGCAGTATTTT	CASSPVQGADTQYF
TRBV5-6	TRBD1	TRBJ1-2	NA	TGTGCCAGCAGCAGACAGGGGGCCTTCCGTGGCTACACCTTC	CASSRQGAFRGYTF
TRBV20-1	TRBD1	TRBJ2-7	few	TGCAGTGCGCGGGGACAGGGAGGGTACGAGCAGTACTTC	CSARGQGGYEQYF